This T cell receptor (beta chain) was sequenced for a study of T cells in Graves' hyperthyroidism and ophthalmopathy. This clonotype was counted once. Its cognate antigen is unknown. A much larger clonotype is one base distant, so this may be a read error. Amplified TCR beta CDR3 regions derived from RNA transcripts. An initial round of RT-PCR targeting the TCR CDR3 relied on the HTBI primer set. TCRdb recomputed calls from the multiplex PCR reads with MiXCR, one row per CDR3 protein. The data show 500,000 to 600,000 distinct CDR3 sequences, about half seen once. In germline, CDR1 is SGHRS, CDR2 YFSETQ. The CDR3 is made up of 16 amino acids. Overall study findings and caveats: Prediction of ophthalmopathy progression came a median approximately 6.5 months pre-onset.

Sequencing was performed on peripheral blood or thyroid tissue (not recorded which). The receptor's source is a woman between 18 and 30 years old with Graves' hyperthyroidism. The V and J genes are TRBV5-1 and TRBJ2-5, with D possibly TRBD2 on 6 matching bases. CDR3 residues: CASSLAPGLLQEAQYF. The DNA for the CDR3 is TGCGCCAGCAGCTTGGCTCCCGGACTACTCCAAGAGGCCCAGTACTTC.